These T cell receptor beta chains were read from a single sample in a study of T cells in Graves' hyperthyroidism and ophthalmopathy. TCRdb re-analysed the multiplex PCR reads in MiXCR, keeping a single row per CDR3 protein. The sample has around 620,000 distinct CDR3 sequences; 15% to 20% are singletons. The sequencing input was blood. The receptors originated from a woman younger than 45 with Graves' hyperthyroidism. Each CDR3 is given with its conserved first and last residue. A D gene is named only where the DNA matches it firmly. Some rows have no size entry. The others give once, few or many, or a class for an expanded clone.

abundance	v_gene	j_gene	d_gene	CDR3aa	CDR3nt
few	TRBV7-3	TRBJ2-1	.	CASSLGHLGPYNEQFF	TGTGCCAGCAGCTTAGGGCATCTTGGACCCTACAATGAGCAGTTCTTC
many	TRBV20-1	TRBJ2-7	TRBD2	CSARDTSGSGYEQYF	TGCAGTGCTAGAGATACTAGCGGGAGCGGGTACGAGCAGTACTTC
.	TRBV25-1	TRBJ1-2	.	CASTGSPTYGYTF	TGTGCCAGCACGGGAAGCCCCACTTATGGCTACACCTTC
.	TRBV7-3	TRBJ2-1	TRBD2	CASSLGSGRDSEQFF	TGTGCCAGCAGCTTAGGTAGCGGGAGAGATAGTGAGCAGTTCTTC
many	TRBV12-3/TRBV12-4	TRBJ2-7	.	CASSYGSSAYEQYF	TGTGCCAGCAGTTATGGGTCATCGGCGTACGAGCAGTACTTC
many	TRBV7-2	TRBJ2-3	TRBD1	CASSLVDRGEYAQYF	TGTGCCAGCAGCTTAGTGGACAGGGGCGAGTACGCGCAGTATTTT
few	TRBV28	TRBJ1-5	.	CASTPGTIRNQPQHF	TGTGCCAGCACCCCGGGGACCATAAGGAATCAGCCCCAGCATTTT
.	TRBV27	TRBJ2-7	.	CASSLRRDHYEQYF	TGTGCCAGCAGTTTAAGGCGTGACCACTACGAGCAGTACTTC
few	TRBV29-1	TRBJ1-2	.	CSVVLRGDYGYTF	TGCAGCGTTGTGCTGAGGGGAGACTATGGCTACACCTTC
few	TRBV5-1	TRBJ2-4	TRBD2	CASSFGSGRDIQYF	TGCGCCAGCAGCTTTGGAAGCGGGAGAGACATTCAGTACTTC
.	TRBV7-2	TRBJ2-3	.	CASSPGFQTDTQYF	TGTGCCAGCAGTCCGGGATTCCAAACAGATACGCAGTATTTT
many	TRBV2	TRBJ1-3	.	CASSESGGGHSGNTIYF	TGTGCCAGCAGTGAAAGCGGGGGGGGGCACTCTGGAAACACCATATATTTT
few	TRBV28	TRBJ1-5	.	CASSPSREPNQPQHF	TGTGCCAGCAGTCCCTCCAGGGAGCCCAATCAGCCCCAGCATTTT
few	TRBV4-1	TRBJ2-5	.	CASSQGEEEQETQYF	TGCGCCAGCAGCCAAGGGGAAGAGGAACAAGAGACCCAGTACTTC
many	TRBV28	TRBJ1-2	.	CASSLGPAGYTF	TGTGCCAGCAGTTTAGGGCCGGCTGGCTACACCTTC
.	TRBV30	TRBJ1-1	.	CAWSVRFTEAFF	TGTGCCTGGAGTGTGCGGTTCACTGAAGCTTTCTTT
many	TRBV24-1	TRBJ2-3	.	CATQGRMTITDTQYF	TGTGCCACCCAGGGGCGGATGACAATCACAGATACGCAGTATTTT
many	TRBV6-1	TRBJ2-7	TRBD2	CASSVLAGGQYEQYF	TGTGCCAGCAGTGTACTAGCGGGAGGCCAGTACGAGCAGTACTTC
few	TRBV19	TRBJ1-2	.	CASSIVAVYGYTF	TGTGCCAGTAGTATCGTGGCAGTCTATGGCTACACCTTC
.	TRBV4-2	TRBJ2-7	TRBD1	CASRRTGGPYEQYF	TGTGCCAGCAGGCGTACAGGGGGACCCTACGAGCAGTACTTC
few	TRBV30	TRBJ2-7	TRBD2	CAWSGTSFRYEQYF	TGTGCCTGGAGTGGGACTAGCTTCCGCTACGAGCAGTACTTC
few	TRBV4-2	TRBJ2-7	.	CASSQSRTVNYEQYF	TGTGCCAGCAGTCAATCCAGGACAGTCAACTACGAGCAGTACTTC
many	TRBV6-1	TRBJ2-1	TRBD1	CASSARPGQGARNEQFF	TGTGCCAGCAGTGCTCGTCCGGGACAGGGGGCCAGGAATGAGCAGTTCTTC
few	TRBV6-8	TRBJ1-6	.	CASSSGTTILGSPLHF	TGTGCCAGCAGTTCCGGGACCACGATCCTCGGTTCACCCCTCCACTTT
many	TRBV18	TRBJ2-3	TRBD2	CASSTLAQSTDTQYF	TGTGCCAGCTCTACACTAGCGCAGAGCACAGATACGCAGTATTTT
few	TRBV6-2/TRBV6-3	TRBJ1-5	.	CASSYSEERQPQHF	TGTGCCAGCAGTTACTCAGAGGAAAGACAGCCCCAGCATTTT
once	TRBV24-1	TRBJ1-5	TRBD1	CATSDARQGYQPQHF	TGTGCCACCAGTGATGCAAGACAGGGTTATCAGCCCCAGCATTTT
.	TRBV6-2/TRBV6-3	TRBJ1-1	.	CASSYLVGTEAFF	TGTGCCAGCAGTTATCTCGTGGGCACTGAAGCTTTCTTT
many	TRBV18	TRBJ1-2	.	CASATEGYGYTF	TGTGCCAGCGCTACGGAGGGCTATGGCTACACCTTC
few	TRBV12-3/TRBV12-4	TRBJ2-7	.	CASSRGRTYEQYF	TGTGCCAGCAGTCGTGGACGGACCTACGAGCAGTACTTC
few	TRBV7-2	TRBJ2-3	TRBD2	CASSLAGGRKDTQYF	TGTGCCAGCTCCCTAGCGGGAGGCCGGAAGGATACGCAGTATTTT
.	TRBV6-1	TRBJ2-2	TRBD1	CANPATTGQANTGELFF	TGTGCCAATCCCGCGACGACCGGACAGGCGAACACCGGGGAGCTGTTTTTT
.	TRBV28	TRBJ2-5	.	CVSTPGASRGYQETQYF	TGTGTCAGCACACCCGGGGCAAGTAGGGGATACCAAGAGACCCAGTACTTC
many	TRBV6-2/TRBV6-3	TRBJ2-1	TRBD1	CASSYPTGTAYNEQFF	TGTGCCAGCAGTTATCCAACCGGGACAGCTTACAATGAGCAGTTCTTC
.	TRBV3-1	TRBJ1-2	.	CASRDTRTTNYGYTF	TGTGCCAGCAGAGATACTCGGACAACAAACTATGGCTACACCTTC
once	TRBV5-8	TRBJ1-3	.	CASSLNVGNTIYF	TGTGCCAGCAGCTTGAACGTCGGAAACACCATATATTTT
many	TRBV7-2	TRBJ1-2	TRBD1	CASSLGQYDGYTF	TGTGCCAGCAGCCTGGGACAGTACGATGGCTACACCTTC
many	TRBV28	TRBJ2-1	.	CASSPTNSNEQFF	TGTGCCAGCAGTCCTACCAATTCCAATGAGCAGTTCTTC
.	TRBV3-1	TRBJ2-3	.	CASSQVRGLADTQYF	TGTGCCAGCAGCCAAGTTCGGGGGCTTGCAGATACGCAGTATTTT
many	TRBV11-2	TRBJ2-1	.	CASSSRTNSYNEQFF	TGTGCCAGCAGCTCCAGGACCAATTCCTACAATGAGCAGTTCTTC
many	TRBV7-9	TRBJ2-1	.	CASSSLQGGGRNEQFF	TGTGCCAGCAGCTCCCTACAGGGAGGCGGCAGGAATGAGCAGTTCTTC
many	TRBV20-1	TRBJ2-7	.	CSARGGTEQYF	TGCAGTGCTAGGGGCGGGACCGAGCAGTACTTC
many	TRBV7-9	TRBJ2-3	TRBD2	CASSPGLAGGTDTQYF	TGTGCCAGCAGCCCAGGACTAGCGGGAGGCACAGATACGCAGTATTTT
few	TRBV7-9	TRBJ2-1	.	CTSSSPVGEYNEQFF	TGTACCAGCAGCTCCCCTGTCGGAGAGTACAATGAGCAGTTCTTC
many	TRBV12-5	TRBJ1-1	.	CASGLSGNTEAFF	TGTGCTAGTGGTTTATCGGGAAACACTGAAGCTTTCTTT
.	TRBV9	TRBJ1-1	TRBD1	CASSPTSGQVMNTEAFF	TGTGCCAGCAGCCCGACGTCAGGACAGGTTATGAACACTGAAGCTTTCTTT
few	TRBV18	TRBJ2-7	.	CASSLSDWWIHEQYF	TGTGCCAGCTCACTTTCGGACTGGTGGATCCACGAGCAGTACTTC
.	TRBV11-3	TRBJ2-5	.	CASSSLGPDQETQYF	TGTGCCAGCAGCTCACTAGGCCCAGATCAAGAGACCCAGTACTTC